A single sample gave rise to the 17 T cell receptor beta chains below, sequenced in a study of blood T cell repertoires in COVID-19. The assay was immunoSEQ multiplex PCR, and TCRdb's table has in-frame clones only and misses some. The repertoire holds some 140,000 clones, with 70% to 90% as singletons. Sequenced: peripheral blood. The source is a man between 65 and 79 years old with active COVID-19.

V is TRBV6-1 and J is TRBJ2-5, with D perhaps TRBD2 (5 bases). This CDR3 has 16 amino acids. Per the germline V gene, CDR1 is MNHNS and CDR2 is SASEGT. Deletions cut 4 bases from V and 2 bases from J, with 17 bases between. This CDR3 reads CASSGGLDLLQETQYF. The DNA for the CDR3 is TGTGCCAGCAGTGGAGGACTGGACTTACTACAAGAGACCCAGTACTTC.

This chain uses TRBV28 with TRBJ2-7, with 10 bases that match TRBD1. The V and J ends lost 7 bases and 0 bases, in that order; junction bases with no gene match: 3. Germline V gene sequence: CDR1 MDHEN, CDR2 SYDVKM. CDR3 length equals 14 residues. This CDR3 reads CASIGQGDSYEQYF. The CDR3 coding sequence is TGTGCCAGCATTGGACAGGGGGACTCCTACGAGCAGTACTTC.

J is TRBJ1-4 and V is TRBV12-3 or TRBV12-4; 8 positions match TRBD1. CDR3 length equals 12 residues. The J segment lost 11 bases and the V segment lost 6 bases, leaving 5 bases of the junction unmatched. The CDR3 protein is CASRTGATKLFF. The CDR3 DNA reads TGTGCCAGCAGGACAGGGGCAACGAAACTGTTTTTT.

This chain connects TRBV5-4 to TRBJ1-3; 9 nucleotides align to TRBD1. Germline V gives CDR1 SGHNT, CDR2 YYREEE (reference sequence). V was clipped by 0 bases and J by 5 bases; unmatched bases: 3. CDR3 length: 15 amino acids. CDR3 in DNA: TGTGCCAGCAGCTTGGCGACAGGGGGTCGAAACACCATATATTTT. Its translation: CASSLATGGRNTIYF. The variable domain in full, completed from reference TRBV5-4 and TRBJ1-3, reads ETGVTQSPTHLIKTRGQQVTLRCSSQSGHNTVSWYQQALGQGPQFIFQYYREEENGRGNFPPRFSGLQFPNYSSELNVNALELDDSALYLCASSLATGGRNTIYFGEGSWLTVV.

The CDR3 nucleotides are TGTGCCAGTAGTGGGCAGCGGTACACTGAAGCTTTCTTT. Amino acids: CASSGQRYTEAFF. V and J are TRBV19 and TRBJ1-1; no clear D gene. V lost 5 bases and J 3 bases, leaving 10 bases between the germline ends. The CDR3 is 13 amino acids. In germline, CDR1 is LNHDA, CDR2 SQIVND (reference sequence).

The chain recombines TRBV13 with TRBJ2-2; D possibly corresponds to TRBD2 (5 bases). CDR1 and CDR2 (germline): PRHDT, FYEKMQ (reference sequence). Trimming stripped 6 bases from V and 3 bases from J, with 20 bases between. CDR3 length: 17 amino acids. The CDR3 is CASRREGEGYDTGELFF. In nucleotides, the CDR3 is TGTGCCAGCAGGAGAGAGGGAGAAGGGTACGACACCGGGGAGCTGTTTTTT.

This chain links TRBV18 with TRBJ2-7, with 8 bases that match TRBD1. The junction had 7 bases not matched to a gene; V was cut back by 3 bases and J by 0 bases. The CDR3 contains 16 residues. The V gene's germline CDR1 is KGHSH and CDR2 LQKENI. The DNA for the CDR3 is TGTGCCAGCTCACCGTCACAGGGGGGCAGCTCCTACGAGCAGTACTTC. Translating it yields CASSPSQGGSSYEQYF.

This clone has just one count. For the CDR3, the DNA is TGTGCCAGTACGGAGACAGGGGGAGATCAGCCCCAGCATTTT. Translated: CASTETGGDQPQHF. The chain is built from TRBV19 and TRBJ1-5; 9 bases fit TRBD1. V was clipped by 7 bases and J by 5 bases; unmatched bases: 6. CDR1 and CDR2 from the germline V gene are LNHDA and SQIVND (reference sequence). The length of the CDR3 is 14 residues.

This clone was picked up one time. The chain recombines TRBV9 with TRBJ1-2; D ambiguous. This CDR3 is 16 amino acids long. In germline, CDR1 is SGDLS, CDR2 YYNGEE. The V end lost 4 bases, the J end lost 0 bases, and 16 bases lay between the germline ends. DNA of the CDR3: TGTGCCAGCAGCCCAGAGGGTGCCCGAGCTAACTATGGCTACACCTTC. Translating it yields CASSPEGARANYGYTF.

The rearrangement links TRBV19 to TRBJ1-5; no clear D. This CDR3 region has 15 residues. Germline V gives CDR1 LNHDA, CDR2 SQIVND (reference sequence). The V end lost 3 bases, the J end lost 2 bases, and 11 bases lay between the germline ends. CDR3 bases: TGTGCCAGTAGTATTCGGGGTAGCGGCAATCAGCCCCAGCATTTT. Translation gives CASSIRGSGNQPQHF.

This chain links TRBV6-5 with TRBJ2-5, with 9 bases aligning to TRBD2. Germline V lookup: CDR1 MNHEY, CDR2 SVGAGI. This CDR3 region has 16 residues. The junction had 5 bases not matched to a gene; V was cut back by 0 bases and J by 3 bases. CDR3 sequence: CASSYSTAGGKETQYF. The CDR3 DNA is TGTGCCAGCAGTTACTCTACAGCGGGAGGAAAAGAGACCCAGTACTTC.

The CDR3: CASSQGLRETQYF. The CDR3 region has the DNA TGTGCCAGCAGCCAAGGGTTGCGAGAGACCCAGTACTTC. The chain links TRBV14 to TRBJ2-5; unclear D gene. The germline V and J ends were trimmed by 1 base and 4 bases, with 7 bases remaining between them. Germline V gives CDR1 SGHDN, CDR2 FVKESK. The CDR3 is 13 amino acids.

This chain joins TRBV7-9 and TRBJ2-3, with 12 positions matching TRBD2. CDR3 length equals 15 residues. The V segment lost 5 bases and the J segment 9 bases; nucleotides outside the gene matches: 9. Germline V gene data show CDR1 as SEHNR and CDR2 as FQNEAQ (reference sequence). The CDR3 DNA follows: TGTGCCAGCAGCCCCCGACTAGCGGGAGAGGGGACGCAGTATTTT. Protein product: CASSPRLAGEGTQYF. Full variable domain (rest looked up from reference TRBV7-9 and TRBJ2-3): DTGVSQNPRHKITKRGQNVTFRCDPISEHNRLYWYRQTLGQGPEFLTYFQNEAQLEKSRLLSDRFSAERPKGSFSTLEIQRTEQGDSAMYLCASSPRLAGEGTQYFGPGTRLTVL.

In this sample, this clone turned up a few times. The chain carries TRBV5-1 and TRBJ2-2, with 10 bases matching TRBD2. The V segment lost 6 bases and the J segment 5 bases; nucleotides outside the gene matches: 7. CDR3 length: 15 amino acids. CDR1 and CDR2 (germline): SGHRS, YFSETQ. CDR3 nucleotide sequence: TGCGCCAGCACTCCCTCTAGCGGGAGAACCGGGGAGCTGTTTTTT. Its translation is CASTPSSGRTGELFF.

V usage is TRBV11-2 and J usage is TRBJ2-7, with D possibly matching TRBD2 (5 bases). Germline CDR1 and CDR2: SGHAT and FQNNGV. The CDR3 runs to 13 residues. V lost 3 bases and J lost 3, with 9 bases in between. The CDR3 nucleotides read TGTGCCAGCAGCTTCGGGGAAAACTACGAGCAGTACTTC. This codes for CASSFGENYEQYF.

This chain uses TRBV5-1 with TRBJ2-5; TRBD2 might be the D (5 bases). V was pared by 2 bases and J by 5 bases, with 10 bases between. Germline CDR1 and CDR2: SGHRS and YFSETQ. The CDR3 sequence is 13 residues long. CDR3 DNA sequence: TGCGCCAGCAGCTTAGAGGGTCCGGAGACCCAGTACTTC. Its translation is CASSLEGPETQYF.

The chain employs TRBV4-1 and TRBJ1-2; D is possibly TRBD1 (5 bases). V was clipped by 4 bases and J by 2 bases, with 11 bases between them. The CDR3 loop spans 14 amino acids. Per germline, CDR1 MGHRA and CDR2 YSYEKL. For the CDR3, the DNA is TGCGCCAGCAGCCGCGAGCGGGGGAACTATGGCTACACCTTC. Amino acid sequence: CASSRERGNYGYTF.